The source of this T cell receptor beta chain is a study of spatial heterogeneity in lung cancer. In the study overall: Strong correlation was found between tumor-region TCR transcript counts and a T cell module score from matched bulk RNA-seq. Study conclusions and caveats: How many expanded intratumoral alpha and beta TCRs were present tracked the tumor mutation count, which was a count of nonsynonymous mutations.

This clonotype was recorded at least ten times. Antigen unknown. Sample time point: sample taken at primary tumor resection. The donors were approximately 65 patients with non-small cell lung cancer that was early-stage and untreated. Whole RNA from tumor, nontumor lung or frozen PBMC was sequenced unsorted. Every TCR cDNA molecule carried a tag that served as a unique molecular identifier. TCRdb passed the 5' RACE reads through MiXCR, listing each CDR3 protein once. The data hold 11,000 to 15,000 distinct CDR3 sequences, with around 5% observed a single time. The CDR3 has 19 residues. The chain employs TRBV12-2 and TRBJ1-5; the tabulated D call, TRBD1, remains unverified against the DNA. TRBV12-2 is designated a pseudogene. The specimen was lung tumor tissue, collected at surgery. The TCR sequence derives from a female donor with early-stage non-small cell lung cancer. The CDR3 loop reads CASRLGSPLTHTSNQPQHF. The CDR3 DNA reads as TGTGCAAGTCGCTTAGGATCGCCCCTGACCCACACTAGCAATCAGCCCCAGCATTTT.